What follows are 2 T cell receptor beta chains derived from one specimen sequenced in a study of T cells in Graves' hyperthyroidism and ophthalmopathy. Authors of the study amplified TCR beta CDR3 regions from RNA transcripts. HTBI primers drove first-round RT-PCR of the TCR CDR3. TCRdb analysed the multiplex PCR reads with MiXCR anew, one entry per CDR3 protein. The sample lists fewer than 750,000 distinct CDR3 sequences, about 43% occurring once. Input material: peripheral blood or thyroid tissue (not recorded which). All receptors derive from a woman younger than 30 with Graves' hyperthyroidism.

This clonotype was recorded at least ten times. The chain joins TRBV11-3 to TRBJ2-2; no definite D call. Germline V gene sequence: CDR1 SGHNT, CDR2 YENEEA. Trimming took 5 bases from V and 4 from J, leaving 14 bases between them. The CDR3 is made up of 15 amino acids. The CDR3 DNA follows: TGTGCCAGCAGCCTGCGGACGTCGGGCACCGGGGAGCTGTTTTTT. Encoded protein: CASSLRTSGTGELFF.

In its sample, this clonotype was seen many times. CDR3 nucleotide sequence: TGTGCCAGCAGTCTCGCGATGCTGAACACTGAAGCTTTCTTT. Protein sequence: CASSLAMLNTEAFF. The rearrangement links TRBV3-1 to TRBJ1-1; D gene uncertain. Germline CDR1 is LGHDT and CDR2 is YNNKEL (reference sequence). Trimming took 6 bases from V and 0 from J, leaving 11 bases between them. The CDR3 loop spans 14 amino acids.